The present T cell receptor (beta chain) was sequenced within a study of blood T cells in healthy people across ages. V lost 0 bases to trimming and J lost 2 bases; unmatched junction nucleotides: 3. There are 16 residues in the CDR3. The V gene's germline CDR1 is MGHRA and CDR2 YSYEKL. Overall study results and limits: The long-lived group displayed more naive CD4+ cells, plus higher diversity, than the aged donors did. From one million sequenced T cells, diversity estimates were lower bounds.

Then a second PCR, running roughly 7 to 12 cycles, was carried out with a sample-barcoded 5' primer and a J-beta primer mix. A single record per CDR3 protein comes from TCRdb applying MiXCR to the 5' RACE reads. This repertoire shows hundreds of thousands of distinct CDR3 sequences, roughly 50% found once; its top ten account for 30% to 40%. On this clonotype: What it binds is unknown.

The sequencing input was blood. The origin of this receptor is a man in his 60s in good health. This rearrangement joins TRBV4-1 to TRBJ2-1, with 8 bases that match TRBD2. The CDR3, as DNA: TGCGCCAGCAGCCAAGAAGGCGGGGGGACCTACAATGAGCAGTTCTTC. Its protein is CASSQEGGGTYNEQFF.